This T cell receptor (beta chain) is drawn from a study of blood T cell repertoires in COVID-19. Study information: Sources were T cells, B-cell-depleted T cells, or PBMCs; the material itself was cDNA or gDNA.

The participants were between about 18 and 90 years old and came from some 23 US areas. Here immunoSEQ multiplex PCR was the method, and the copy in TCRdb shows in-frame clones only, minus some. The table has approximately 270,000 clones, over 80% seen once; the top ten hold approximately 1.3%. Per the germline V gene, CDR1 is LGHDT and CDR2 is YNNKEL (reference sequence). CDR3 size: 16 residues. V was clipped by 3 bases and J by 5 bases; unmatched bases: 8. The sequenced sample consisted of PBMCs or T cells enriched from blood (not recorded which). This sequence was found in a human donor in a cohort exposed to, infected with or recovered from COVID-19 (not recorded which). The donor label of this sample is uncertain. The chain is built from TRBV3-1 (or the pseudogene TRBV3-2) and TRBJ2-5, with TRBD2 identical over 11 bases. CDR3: CASSHRLAGILETQYF. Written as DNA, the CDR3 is TGTGCCAGCAGCCACCGACTAGCGGGGATTCTGGAGACCCAGTACTTC.